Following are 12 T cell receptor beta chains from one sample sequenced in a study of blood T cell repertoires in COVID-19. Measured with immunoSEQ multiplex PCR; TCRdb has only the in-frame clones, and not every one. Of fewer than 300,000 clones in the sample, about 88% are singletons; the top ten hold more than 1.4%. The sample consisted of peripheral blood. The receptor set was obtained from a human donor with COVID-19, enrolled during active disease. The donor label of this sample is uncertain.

The CDR3 nucleotides are TGTGCCAGCACACAGTTGACTAGCGGGAACAATGAGCAGTTCTTC. Encoded protein: CASTQLTSGNNEQFF. The chain joins TRBV2 to TRBJ2-1; 11 bases align to TRBD2. V lost 7 bases, J lost 5 bases, and 7 bases stayed unmatched. Looked up from germline, CDR1 is SNHLY and CDR2 is FYNNEI. The CDR3 spans 15 residues. Variable domain in full (rest from reference TRBV2 and TRBJ2-1): EPEVTQTPSHQVTQMGQEVILRCVPISNHLYFYWYRQILGQKVEFLVSFYNNEISEKSEIFDDQFSVERPDGSNFTLKIRSTKLEDSAMYFCASTQLTSGNNEQFFGPGTRLTVL.

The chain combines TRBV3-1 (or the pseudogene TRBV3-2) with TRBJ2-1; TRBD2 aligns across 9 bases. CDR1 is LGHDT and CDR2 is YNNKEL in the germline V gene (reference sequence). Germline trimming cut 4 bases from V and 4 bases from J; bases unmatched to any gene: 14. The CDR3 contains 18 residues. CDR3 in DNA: TGTGCCAGCAGCCCAAGATTGAACTTACTAGCGGGTTACAATGAGCAGTTCTTC. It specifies CASSPRLNLLAGYNEQFF.

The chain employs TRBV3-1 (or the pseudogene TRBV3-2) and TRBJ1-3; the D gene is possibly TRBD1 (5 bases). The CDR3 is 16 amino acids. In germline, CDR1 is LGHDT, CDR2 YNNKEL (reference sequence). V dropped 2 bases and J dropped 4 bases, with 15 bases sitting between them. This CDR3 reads CASSQLGRGGGNTIYF. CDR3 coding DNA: TGTGCCAGCAGCCAACTGGGGCGCGGCGGAGGAAACACCATATATTTT.

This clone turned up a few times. The CDR3 region is CASSSIDWEDTQYF. DNA of the CDR3: TGCGCCAGCAGTTCTATCGATTGGGAGGATACGCAGTATTTT. The chain couples TRBV5-1 to TRBJ2-3; possibly TRBD2 for D (5 bases). Trimming shortened V by 5 bases and J by 6 bases, and 16 bases separated the two germline ends. Germline V gene data show CDR1 as SGHRS and CDR2 as YFSETQ. This CDR3 has 14 amino acids. Looking up the rest from reference TRBV5-1 and TRBJ2-3 gives the full variable domain: KAGVTQTPRYLIKTRGQQVTLSCSPISGHRSVSWYQQTPGQGLQFLFEYFSETQRNKGNFPGRFSGRQFSNSRSEMNVSTLELGDSALYLCASSSIDWEDTQYFGPGTRLTVL.

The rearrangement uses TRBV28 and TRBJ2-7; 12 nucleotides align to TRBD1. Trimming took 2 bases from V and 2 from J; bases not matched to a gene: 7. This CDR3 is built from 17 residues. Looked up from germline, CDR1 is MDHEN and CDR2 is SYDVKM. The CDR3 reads CASSLGTGGWGTYEQYF. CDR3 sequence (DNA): TGTGCCAGCAGTTTAGGGACAGGGGGCTGGGGGACCTACGAGCAGTACTTC.

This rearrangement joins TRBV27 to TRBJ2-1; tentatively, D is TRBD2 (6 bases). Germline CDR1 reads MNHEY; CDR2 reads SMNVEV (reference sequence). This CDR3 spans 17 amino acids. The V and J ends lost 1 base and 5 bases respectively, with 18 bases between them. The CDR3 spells CASSLYSGEPGHNEQFF. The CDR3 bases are TGTGCCAGCAGTTTATACTCGGGGGAGCCAGGGCACAATGAGCAGTTCTTC.

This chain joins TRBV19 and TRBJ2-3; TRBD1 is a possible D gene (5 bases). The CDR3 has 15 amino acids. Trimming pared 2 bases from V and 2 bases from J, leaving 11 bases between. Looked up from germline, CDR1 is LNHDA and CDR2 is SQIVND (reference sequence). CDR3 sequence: CASSITGRDTDTQYF. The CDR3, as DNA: TGTGCCAGTAGTATAACCGGCAGGGACACAGATACGCAGTATTTT.

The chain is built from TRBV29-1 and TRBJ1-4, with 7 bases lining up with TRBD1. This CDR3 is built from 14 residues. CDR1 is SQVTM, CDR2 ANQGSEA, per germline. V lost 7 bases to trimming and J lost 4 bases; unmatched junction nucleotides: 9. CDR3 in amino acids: CSGSETGSNEKLFF. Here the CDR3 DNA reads TGCAGCGGCTCGGAGACAGGGAGTAATGAAAAACTGTTTTTT.

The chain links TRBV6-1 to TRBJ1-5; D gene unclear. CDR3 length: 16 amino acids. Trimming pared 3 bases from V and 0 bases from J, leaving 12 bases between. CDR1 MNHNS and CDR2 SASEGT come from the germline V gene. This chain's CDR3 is CASSDQRPTSNQPQHF. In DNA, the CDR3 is TGTGCCAGCAGTGACCAGCGACCGACTAGCAATCAGCCCCAGCATTTT.

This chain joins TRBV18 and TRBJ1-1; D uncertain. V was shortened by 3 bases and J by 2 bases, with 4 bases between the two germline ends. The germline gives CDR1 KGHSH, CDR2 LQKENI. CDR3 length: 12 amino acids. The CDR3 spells CASSPTNTEAFF. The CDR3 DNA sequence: TGTGCCAGCTCACCTACTAACACTGAAGCTTTCTTT.

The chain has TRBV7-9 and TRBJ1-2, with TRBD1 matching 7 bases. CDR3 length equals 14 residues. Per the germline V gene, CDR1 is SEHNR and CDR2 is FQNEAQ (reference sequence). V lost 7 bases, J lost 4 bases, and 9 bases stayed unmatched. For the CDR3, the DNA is TGTGCCAGCATACCCGACAGGGCGAGCTATGGCTACACCTTC. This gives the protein CASIPDRASYGYTF.

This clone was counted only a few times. For the CDR3, the DNA is TGTGCCAGCAGCCAAGAAGGACTTATCAGGGGGGAAAAACTGTTTTTT. Its translation is CASSQEGLIRGEKLFF. This chain uses TRBV4-2 with TRBJ1-4; 7 positions match TRBD1. The CDR3 extends over 16 amino acids. In germline, CDR1 is LGHNA, CDR2 YNFKEQ. The J segment lost 8 bases and the V segment lost 0 bases, leaving 9 bases of the junction unmatched.